Below, 18 T cell receptor beta chains from the same sample are listed, as sequenced in a study of blood T cell repertoires in COVID-19. TCRdb's copy holds only in-frame clones and misses some; the assay was immunoSEQ multiplex PCR. The data show 450,000 or so clones, about nine tenths seen once. The specimen was peripheral blood. The receptor set was obtained from a woman aged 40 to 55 with COVID-19, enrolled during active disease.

The chain uses TRBV19 and TRBJ2-7, with D tentatively TRBD2 (5 bases). V was clipped by 9 bases and J by 3 bases, with 9 bases between them. The germline V gene encodes CDR1 LNHDA and CDR2 SQIVND (reference sequence). CDR3 length: 11 amino acids. As DNA, the CDR3 is TGTGCCAGCCGTGAGGGCTACGAGCAGTACTTC. The encoded protein is CASREGYEQYF. The full variable domain, its missing parts supplied by reference TRBV19 and TRBJ2-7, is DGGITQSPKYLFRKEGQNVTLSCEQNLNHDAMYWYRQDPGQGLRLIYYSQIVNDFQKGDIAEGYSVSREKKESFPLTVTSAQKNPTAFYLCASREGYEQYFGPGTRLTVT.

V gene TRBV5-5 combines with J gene TRBJ2-2; TRBD1 matches 10 bases. Germline V CDR1 and CDR2: SGHKS, YYEKEE (reference sequence). The CDR3 totals 15 residues. Trimming took 3 bases from V and 6 from J; bases not matched to a gene: 5. The CDR3 region is CASSYSGTGAGELFF. The CDR3 DNA follows: TGTGCCAGCAGCTATTCCGGGACAGGGGCCGGGGAGCTGTTTTTT. Variable domain in full (rest from reference TRBV5-5 and TRBJ2-2): DAGVTQSPTHLIKTRGQQVTLRCSPISGHKSVSWYQQVLGQGPQFIFQYYEKEERGRGNFPDRFSARQFPNYSSELNVNALLLGDSALYLCASSYSGTGAGELFFGEGSRLTVL.

This chain joins TRBV5-1 and TRBJ1-6; 7 positions match TRBD1. Trimming removed 4 bases from V and 6 bases from J; junction bases left unmatched: 13. CDR1 is SGHRS and CDR2 is YFSETQ in the germline V gene. CDR3 size: 17 residues. CDR3 sequence: CASSKGQPYQPNSPLHF. As DNA, the CDR3 is TGCGCCAGCAGCAAGGGACAGCCGTACCAACCTAATTCACCCCTCCACTTT.

CDR3 amino acids: CASSLVGSDEQYF. The CDR3 bases are TGTGCCAGCAGCTTGGTGGGGAGTGATGAGCAGTACTTC. The V and J genes are TRBV5-6 and TRBJ2-7; D might be TRBD2 (5 bases). Germline loops: CDR1 SGHDT, CDR2 YYEEEE. This CDR3 comprises 13 residues. V was trimmed by 0 bases and J by 7 bases, leaving 11 bases between them.

This chain uses TRBV7-9 with TRBJ1-4; no firm D call. Germline loops: CDR1 SEHNR, CDR2 FQNEAQ (reference sequence). V was cut by 1 base and J by 7 bases, with 13 bases left in between. The CDR3 totals 15 residues. CDR3: CASSLVTTRGEKLFF. The CDR3 coding sequence is TGTGCCAGCAGCTTAGTCACTACTCGTGGTGAAAAACTGTTTTTT. Together with reference TRBV7-9 and TRBJ1-4, the CDR3 gives the full variable domain: DTGVSQNPRHKITKRGQNVTFRCDPISEHNRLYWYRQTLGQGPEFLTYFQNEAQLEKSRLLSDRFSAERPKGSFSTLEIQRTEQGDSAMYLCASSLVTTRGEKLFFGSGTQLSVL.

CDR3 residues: CASRGLAGEQFF. For the CDR3, the DNA is TGTGCCAGCAGGGGACTAGCGGGTGAGCAGTTCTTC. This sequence joins TRBV6-5 and TRBJ2-1; TRBD2 matches 12 bases. This CDR3 comprises 12 residues. With V trimmed by 6 bases and J by 9 bases, 0 bases remained unmatched. CDR1 is MNHEY, CDR2 SVGAGI, per germline.

V is TRBV30 and J is TRBJ1-1, with D possibly being TRBD1 (6 bases). V was pared by 5 bases and J by 1 base, with 17 bases between. This CDR3 comprises 15 residues. The germline V gene encodes CDR1 GTSNPN and CDR2 SVGIG (reference sequence). The CDR3 is CAWSLDGTPNTEAFF. As DNA, the CDR3 is TGTGCCTGGTCATTAGACGGGACACCGAACACTGAAGCTTTCTTT.

The chain is built from TRBV10-2 and TRBJ1-4; D may be TRBD1 (6 bases). Germline V gives CDR1 WSHSY, CDR2 SAAADI. The ends were cut back, 8 bases at V and 4 bases at J, with 14 bases in the middle. The CDR3 runs to 14 residues. For the CDR3, the DNA is TGCGCCAGCGGGGAGACAGGAAATAATGAAAAACTGTTTTTT. Translated: CASGETGNNEKLFF.

The chain joins TRBV2 to TRBJ1-2; the match to TRBD1 covers 7 bases. CDR1 is SNHLY, CDR2 FYNNEI, per germline. V was clipped by 5 bases and J by 4 bases; unmatched bases: 16. This CDR3 is built from 17 residues. The DNA for the CDR3 is TGTGCCAGCAGTCAAGGGGGCGCGGCCCCATCTAGCTATGGCTACACCTTC. The encoded protein is CASSQGGAAPSSYGYTF.

The chain recombines TRBV2 with TRBJ1-6; TRBD1 aligns across 8 bases. The CDR3 contains 16 residues. Looked up from germline, CDR1 is SNHLY and CDR2 is FYNNEI. The J segment lost 9 bases and the V segment lost 9 bases, leaving 16 bases of the junction unmatched. The CDR3 reads CARRTGKGNISSPLHF. The CDR3, as DNA: TGTGCCAGGAGGACAGGGAAAGGAAATATAAGTTCACCCCTCCACTTT.

This rearrangement joins TRBV18 to TRBJ1-1, with TRBD1 as a possible D gene (6 bases). CDR3 length equals 13 residues. V was clipped by 8 bases and J by 2 bases, with 12 bases between them. From germline, CDR1 is KGHSH and CDR2 LQKENI. CDR3 in DNA: TGTGCCAGCCACAGAGGGGGAAACACTGAAGCTTTCTTT. Its translation: CASHRGGNTEAFF.

The rearrangement links TRBV6-5 to TRBJ2-5; tentative D call: TRBD1 (5 bases). The V and J ends lost 0 bases and 2 bases respectively, with 13 bases between them. The germline CDR1 and CDR2 sequences are MNHEY and SVGAGI. The CDR3 extends over 16 amino acids. This CDR3 is CASSYSGRALQETQYF. The CDR3 nucleotides are TGTGCCAGCAGTTACTCCGGCAGGGCCCTACAAGAGACCCAGTACTTC.

This clone was counted only a few times. V and J are TRBV7-9 and TRBJ1-4, with D uncertain. Germline assignment: CDR1 SEHNR and CDR2 FQNEAQ (reference sequence). This CDR3 is built from 14 residues. Trimming took off 11 bases at V and 4 bases at J, with 17 bases between the two ends. CDR3 sequence: CACSGGQYNEKLFF. The CDR3 bases are TGTGCCTGCTCAGGAGGGCAGTATAATGAAAAACTGTTTTTT.

The rearrangement joins TRBV2 to TRBJ2-7; TRBD1 matches 10 bases. Germline lookup yields CDR1 SNHLY and CDR2 FYNNEI. The CDR3 covers 14 residues. V trimming: 3 bases; J trimming: 4 bases; junction bases outside the gene matches: 3. CDR3 coding DNA: TGTGCCAGCAGTGATCGACAGGGGGCTTACGAGCAGTACTTC. This sequence encodes CASSDRQGAYEQYF.

This chain's CDR3 is CASSIVTGATGELFF. CDR3 coding DNA: TGTGCCAGTAGTATAGTGACAGGGGCCACCGGGGAGCTGTTTTTT. This chain links TRBV19 with TRBJ2-2; 8 nucleotides match TRBD1. The V segment lost 1 base and the J segment 4 bases; nucleotides outside the gene matches: 2. The CDR3 is made up of 15 amino acids. CDR1 LNHDA and CDR2 SQIVND come from the germline V gene (reference sequence).

The chain uses TRBV7-9 and TRBJ2-1; D remains unclear. Germline CDR1 and CDR2: SEHNR and FQNEAQ (reference sequence). CDR3 length: 12 amino acids. With 5 bases removed from V and 9 bases from J, the gap between germline ends came to 11 bases. The CDR3: CASSPARGEQFF. Here the CDR3 DNA reads TGTGCCAGCAGCCCTGCGCGTGGTGAGCAGTTCTTC.

The chain couples TRBV19 to TRBJ1-2; 7 bases agree with TRBD1. This CDR3 comprises 13 residues. From germline, CDR1 is LNHDA and CDR2 SQIVND (reference sequence). V shed 7 bases, J shed 2 bases, and the junction held 4 bases outside the gene matches. In nucleotides, the CDR3 is TGTGCCAGTACCCAACAGGGGAACTATGGCTACACCTTC. Translating gives CASTQQGNYGYTF.

This sequence joins TRBV14 and TRBJ2-5; 11 bases are a match to TRBD2. V lost 0 bases, J lost 4 bases, and 4 bases stayed unmatched. Germline V CDR1 and CDR2: SGHDN, FVKESK. This CDR3 has 16 amino acids. The CDR3 loop is CASSQDPLAGVETQYF. DNA for the CDR3: TGTGCCAGCAGCCAAGACCCACTAGCGGGAGTAGAGACCCAGTACTTC.